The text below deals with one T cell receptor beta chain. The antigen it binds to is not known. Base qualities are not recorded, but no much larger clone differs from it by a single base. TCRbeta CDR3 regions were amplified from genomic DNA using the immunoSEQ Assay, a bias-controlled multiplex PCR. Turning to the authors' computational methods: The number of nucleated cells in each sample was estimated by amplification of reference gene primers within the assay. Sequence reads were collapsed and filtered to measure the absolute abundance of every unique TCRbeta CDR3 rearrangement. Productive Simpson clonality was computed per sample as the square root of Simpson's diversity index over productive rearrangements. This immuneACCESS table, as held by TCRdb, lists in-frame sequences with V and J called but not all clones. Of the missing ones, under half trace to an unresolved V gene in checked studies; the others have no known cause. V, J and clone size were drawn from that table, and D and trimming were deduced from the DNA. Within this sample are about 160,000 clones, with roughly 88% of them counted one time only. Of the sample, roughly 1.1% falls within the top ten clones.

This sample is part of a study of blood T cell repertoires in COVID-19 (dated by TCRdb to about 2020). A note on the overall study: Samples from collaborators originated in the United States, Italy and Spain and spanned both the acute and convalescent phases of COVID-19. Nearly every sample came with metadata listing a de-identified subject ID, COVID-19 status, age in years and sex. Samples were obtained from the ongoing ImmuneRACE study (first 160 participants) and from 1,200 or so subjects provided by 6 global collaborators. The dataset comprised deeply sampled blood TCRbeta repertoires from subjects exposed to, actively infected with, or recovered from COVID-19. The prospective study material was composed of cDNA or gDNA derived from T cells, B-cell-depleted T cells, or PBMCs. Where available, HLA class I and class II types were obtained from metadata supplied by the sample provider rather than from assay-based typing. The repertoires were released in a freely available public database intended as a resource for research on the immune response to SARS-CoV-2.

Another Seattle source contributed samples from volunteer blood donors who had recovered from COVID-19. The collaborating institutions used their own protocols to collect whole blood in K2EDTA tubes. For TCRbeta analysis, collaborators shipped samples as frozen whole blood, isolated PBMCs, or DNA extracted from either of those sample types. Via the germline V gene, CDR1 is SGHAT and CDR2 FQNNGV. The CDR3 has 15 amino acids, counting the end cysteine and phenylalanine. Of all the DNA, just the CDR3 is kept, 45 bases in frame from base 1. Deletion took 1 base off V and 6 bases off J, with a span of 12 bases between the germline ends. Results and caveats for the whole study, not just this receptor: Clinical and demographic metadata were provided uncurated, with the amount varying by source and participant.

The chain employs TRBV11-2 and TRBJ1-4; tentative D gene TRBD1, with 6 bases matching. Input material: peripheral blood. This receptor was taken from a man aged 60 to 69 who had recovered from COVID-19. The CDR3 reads CASSLGAGEYEKLFF. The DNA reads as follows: TGTGCCAGCAGCTTAGGGGCAGGGGAGTATGAAAAACTGTTTTTT.